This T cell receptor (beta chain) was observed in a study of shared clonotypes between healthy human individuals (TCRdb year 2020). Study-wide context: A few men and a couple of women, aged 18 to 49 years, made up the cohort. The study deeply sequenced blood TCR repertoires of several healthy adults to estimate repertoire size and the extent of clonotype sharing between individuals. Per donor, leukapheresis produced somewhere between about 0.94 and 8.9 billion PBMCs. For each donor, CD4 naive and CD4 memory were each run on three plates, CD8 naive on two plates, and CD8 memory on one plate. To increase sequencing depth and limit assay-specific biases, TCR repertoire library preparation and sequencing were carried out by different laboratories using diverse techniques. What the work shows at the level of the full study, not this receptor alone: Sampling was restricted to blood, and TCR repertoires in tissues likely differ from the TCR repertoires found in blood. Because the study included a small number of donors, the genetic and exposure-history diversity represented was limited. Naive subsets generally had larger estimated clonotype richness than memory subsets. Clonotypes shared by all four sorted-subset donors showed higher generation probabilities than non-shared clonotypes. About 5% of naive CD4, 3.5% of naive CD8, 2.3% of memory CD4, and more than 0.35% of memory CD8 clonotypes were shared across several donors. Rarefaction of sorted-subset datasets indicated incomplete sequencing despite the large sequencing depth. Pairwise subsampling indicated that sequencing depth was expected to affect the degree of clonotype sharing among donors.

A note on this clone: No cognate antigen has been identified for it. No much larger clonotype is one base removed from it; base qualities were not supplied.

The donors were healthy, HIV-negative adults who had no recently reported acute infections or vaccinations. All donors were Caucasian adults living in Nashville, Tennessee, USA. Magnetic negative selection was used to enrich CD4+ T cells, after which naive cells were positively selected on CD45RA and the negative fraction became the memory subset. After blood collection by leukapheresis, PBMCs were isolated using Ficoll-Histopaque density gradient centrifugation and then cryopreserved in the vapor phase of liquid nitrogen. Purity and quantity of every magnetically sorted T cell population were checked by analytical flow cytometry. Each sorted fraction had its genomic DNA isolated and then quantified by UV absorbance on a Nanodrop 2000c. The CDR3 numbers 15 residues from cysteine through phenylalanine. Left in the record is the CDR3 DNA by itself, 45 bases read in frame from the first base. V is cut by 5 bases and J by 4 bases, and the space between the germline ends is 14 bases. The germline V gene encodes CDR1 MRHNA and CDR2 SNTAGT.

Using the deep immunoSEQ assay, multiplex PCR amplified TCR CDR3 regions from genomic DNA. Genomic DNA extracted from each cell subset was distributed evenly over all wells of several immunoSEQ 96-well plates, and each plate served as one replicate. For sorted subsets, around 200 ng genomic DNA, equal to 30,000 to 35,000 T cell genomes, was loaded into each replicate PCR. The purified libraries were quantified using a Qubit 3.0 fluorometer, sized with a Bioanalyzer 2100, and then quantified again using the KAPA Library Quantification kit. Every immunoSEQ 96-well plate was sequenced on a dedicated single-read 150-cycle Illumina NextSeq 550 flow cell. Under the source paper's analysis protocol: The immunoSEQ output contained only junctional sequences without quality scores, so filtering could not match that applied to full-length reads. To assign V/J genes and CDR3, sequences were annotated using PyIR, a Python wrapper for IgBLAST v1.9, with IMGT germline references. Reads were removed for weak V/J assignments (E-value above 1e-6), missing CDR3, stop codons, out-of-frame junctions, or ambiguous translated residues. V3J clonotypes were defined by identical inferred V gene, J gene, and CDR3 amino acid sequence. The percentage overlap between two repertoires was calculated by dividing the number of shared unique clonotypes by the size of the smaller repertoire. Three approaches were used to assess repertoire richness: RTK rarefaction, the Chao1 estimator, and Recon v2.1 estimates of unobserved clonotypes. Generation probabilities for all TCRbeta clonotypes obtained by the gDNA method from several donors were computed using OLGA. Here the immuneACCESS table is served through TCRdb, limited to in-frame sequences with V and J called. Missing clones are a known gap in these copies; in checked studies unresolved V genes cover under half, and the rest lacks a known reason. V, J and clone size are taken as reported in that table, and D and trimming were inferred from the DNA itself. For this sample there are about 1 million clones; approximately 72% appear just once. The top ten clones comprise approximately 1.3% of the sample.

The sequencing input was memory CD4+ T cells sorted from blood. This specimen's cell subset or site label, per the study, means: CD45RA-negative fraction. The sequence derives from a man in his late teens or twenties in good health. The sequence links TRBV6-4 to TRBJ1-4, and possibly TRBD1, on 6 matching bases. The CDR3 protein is CASSNDRRVNEKLFF. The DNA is TGTGCCAGCAGTAATGACAGGAGGGTTAATGAAAAACTGTTTTTT.